Sequencing of this T cell receptor beta chain was carried out in a study of spatial heterogeneity in lung cancer (dated by TCRdb to between 2018 and 2021). About the investigation overall: Beta-chain transcripts were consistently detected in greater numbers than alpha-chain transcripts, which likely reflects a higher abundance of beta-chain transcripts. Nonsynonymous mutation counts, determined by whole-exome sequencing of tumor tissue, were related to features of the TCR repertoire. TCR alpha and beta repertoires were quantitatively compared across multiple tumor regions, matched nontumor lung and blood in non-small cell lung cancer. In the raw uncorrected reads, each unique combination of TCR and UMI appeared more than ten times on average. Both alpha and beta chains were TCR-sequenced in fewer than 250 tumor regions, around 64 matched nontumor lung samples and some 56 PBMC samples obtained at surgery.

Note on this clonotype: No cognate antigen has been identified for it. No quality values exist for individual bases; no much larger clone is one base distant.

Spanning cysteine to phenylalanine, the CDR3 consists of 12 amino acids. The kept DNA is CDR3 alone, 36 bases in frame from the first base. V sheds 5 bases and J sheds 5 bases, leaving 9 bases between their ends. The CDR1 and CDR2 encoded by the germline V gene (reference sequence) are MNHEY and SMNVEV. The library was obtained by 5' RACE. TCRdb shows the sequencer as NextSeq 500. To allow correction of PCR and sequencing errors, the TCR library protocol tagged every TCR cDNA molecule with a unique molecular identifier. In the authors' own workflow: Decombinator tools were used for TCR identification, UMI-based error correction and CDR3 extraction. Expanded TCRs were defined as those above a frequency of 2 per 1,000, corresponding to the top 1% of the tumor frequency distribution. Renyi diversity was calculated using the R vegan package after each repertoire was subsampled 100 times to 5,000 TCRs. To build CDR3 similarity networks, amino acid triplet string-kernel similarity was used, and CDR3s were connected when their pairwise similarity was above 0.82. TCRdb reprocessing: public reads trimmed at Q25 with fastp, clones called with MiXCR, in-frame beta chains kept. Identical CDR3 protein sequences are pooled into one entry, listed with their most common genes and DNA. In this record, the V and J calls reflect TCRdb's handling and not the investigators' own analysis. The sample profile shows 4,200 or so distinct CDR3 sequences; 7.5% to 9% of them were found once. 6.9% of the sample belongs to the ten largest clones.

The time point label on this specimen signifies: sample taken at primary tumor resection. Samples were obtained from approximately 70 patients with early-stage, untreated non-small cell lung cancer from the lung TRACERx cohort. For TCR sequencing, whole RNA was extracted from tumor and nontumor lung tissue, or from cryopreserved PBMC samples, and no cell sorting was done. Only patients for whom sufficient RNA was available from at least two tumor regions were selected for TCR sequencing. Tumor and adjacent nontumor lung specimens were reviewed by a lung pathologist before selection. Overall study results and their limits: Confirming at a functional level the hypothesis that regional TCRs recognize regional mutations was considered to require additional single-cell paired TCR alpha and beta sequencing.

This specimen consisted of normal lung tissue next to the tumor, obtained at surgery. The chain is made from TRBV27 and TRBJ2-5; the D gene is unclear. This sequence was found in a female donor with early-stage non-small cell lung cancer. Here the CDR3 is given as CASSAVGETQYF. The DNA reads as follows: TGTGCCAGCAGTGCCGTGGGGGAGACCCAGTACTTC.